Shown below are 27 T cell receptor beta chains from a single sample sequenced in a study of blood T cell repertoires in COVID-19. Here immunoSEQ multiplex PCR was the method, and the copy in TCRdb shows in-frame clones only, minus some. This sample carries approximately 260,000 clones, about nine tenths of them seen once, and the ten largest clones take about 6%. The sequencing input was PBMCs or T cells enriched from blood (not recorded which). The origin of the receptors is a woman aged 25 to 39 with acute COVID-19.

The CDR3 nucleotides are TGTGCCAGCAGCGTAACCGGGACTAGCGGGGGCTACGAGCAGTACTTC. This translates into CASSVTGTSGGYEQYF. V gene TRBV9 combines with J gene TRBJ2-7, with 14 bases identical to TRBD2. Per the germline V gene, CDR1 is SGDLS and CDR2 is YYNGEE. The CDR3 covers 16 residues. V dropped 1 base and J dropped 3; count of bases not matched to a gene: 3.

The V and J genes are TRBV29-1 and TRBJ1-5; unclear D gene. CDR1 is SQVTM and CDR2 is ANQGSEA in the germline V gene. This CDR3 spans 11 amino acids. Trimming cost V 4 bases and J 5 bases, with 6 bases left between them. CDR3 in amino acids: CSVGHDQPQHF. CDR3 nucleotide sequence: TGCAGCGTTGGGCATGATCAGCCCCAGCATTTT.

This clone has just a few counts. The CDR3 loop is CAWRATGWGNEKLFF. DNA for the CDR3: TGTGCCTGGAGAGCCACAGGGTGGGGTAATGAAAAACTGTTTTTT. This chain links TRBV30 with TRBJ1-4, with D perhaps matching TRBD1 (6 bases). Germline values: CDR1 GTSNPN, CDR2 SVGIG (reference sequence). Trimming took 3 bases from V and 4 from J, leaving 15 bases between them. There are 15 residues in the CDR3. Looking up the rest from reference TRBV30 and TRBJ1-4 gives the full variable domain: SQTIHQWPATLVQPVGSPLSLECTVEGTSNPNLYWYRQAAGRGLQLLFYSVGIGQISSEVPQNLSASRPQDRQFILSSKKLLLSDSGFYLCAWRATGWGNEKLFFGSGTQLSVL.

This sequence joins TRBV2 and TRBJ1-1; 8 nucleotides align to TRBD1. Per the germline V gene, CDR1 is SNHLY and CDR2 is FYNNEI. The CDR3 has 12 amino acids. After removal of 9 bases from V and 1 base from J, the junction contained 1 base not matched to a gene. CDR3 residues: CARQGENTEAFF. Here the CDR3 DNA reads TGTGCCAGACAGGGGGAGAACACTGAAGCTTTCTTT.

The chain carries TRBV29-1 and TRBJ1-1; 8 bases agree with TRBD1. There are 10 residues in the CDR3. V was pared by 4 bases and J by 11 bases, with 3 bases of the junction left unmatched. Germline CDR1 is SQVTM and CDR2 is ANQGSEA. For the CDR3, the DNA is TGCAGCGTTGCGGACAGGGACGCTTTCTTT. Translated: CSVADRDAFF.

This clone was recorded once. The genes are TRBV25-1 and TRBJ2-7; TRBD1 agrees at 7 bases. Germline V CDR1 and CDR2: MGHDK, SYGVNS. V lost 4 bases to trimming and J lost 3 bases; unmatched junction nucleotides: 6. The CDR3 consists of 14 residues. This CDR3 is CASSASGQSYEQYF. The DNA of the CDR3 is TGTGCCAGCAGTGCATCGGGACAGAGCTACGAGCAGTACTTC.

This chain links TRBV4-1 with TRBJ2-7; 7 bases match TRBD1. The CDR3 spans 17 residues. In germline, CDR1 is MGHRA, CDR2 YSYEKL. V lost 0 bases and J lost 2; bases outside the gene matches: 10. The CDR3 loop is CASSQETISGQTYEQYF. As DNA, the CDR3 is TGCGCCAGCAGCCAAGAGACGATTTCGGGACAGACCTACGAGCAGTACTTC.

This clone was counted once. This chain links TRBV27 with TRBJ1-5; D gene unclear. The CDR3 has 15 amino acids. The V end was cut by 5 bases, the J end by 5 bases, with 16 bases between. Germline V CDR1 and CDR2: MNHEY, SMNVEV (reference sequence). CDR3 nucleotides: TGTGCCAGCAGTCCCCGGTCCTACCTGGATCAGCCCCAGCATTTT. Residues: CASSPRSYLDQPQHF.

The chain employs TRBV6-5 and TRBJ2-1; D possibly corresponds to TRBD1 (5 bases). V was pared by 8 bases and J by 0 bases, with 14 bases between. CDR1 MNHEY and CDR2 SVGAGI come from the germline V gene. The CDR3 totals 15 residues. CDR3 nucleotide sequence: TGTGCCAGCCGATCCAGACAGAGCTCCTACAATGAGCAGTTCTTC. Translated: CASRSRQSSYNEQFF.

V usage is TRBV6-1 and J usage is TRBJ2-7; D perhaps matches TRBD2 (5 bases). The V gene's germline CDR1 is MNHNS and CDR2 SASEGT. Trimming took 3 bases from V and 5 from J, leaving 17 bases between them. This CDR3 spans 15 amino acids. The CDR3 spells CASSDLMGVGDEQYF. DNA for the CDR3: TGTGCCAGCAGTGATCTAATGGGAGTCGGGGACGAGCAGTACTTC.

The genes are TRBV6-5 and TRBJ2-1; the D gene is possibly TRBD2 (5 bases). Trimming cost V 0 bases and J 2 bases, with 11 bases left between them. Germline V gene data show CDR1 as MNHEY and CDR2 as SVGAGI. The CDR3 totals 16 residues. CDR3 loop: CASSYSPGLTYNEQFF. CDR3 DNA: TGTGCCAGCAGTTACTCACCGGGATTAACCTACAATGAGCAGTTCTTC.

This clone was seen a handful of times. This chain links TRBV3-1 (or the pseudogene TRBV3-2) with TRBJ2-7; 7 bases are a match to TRBD2. V shed 4 bases, J shed 6 bases, and the junction held 6 bases outside the gene matches. This CDR3 contains 13 residues. The germline V gene encodes CDR1 LGHDT and CDR2 YNNKEL (reference sequence). The CDR3 loop reads CASSPRGSGEQYF. For the CDR3, the DNA is TGTGCCAGCAGCCCGCGGGGGTCGGGCGAGCAGTACTTC.

This chain joins TRBV21-1 and TRBJ2-5; the table's D gene call, TRBD2, was not cross checked with the DNA. TRBV21-1 is listed as a pseudogene. The CDR3 contains 14 residues. CDR3 nucleotide sequence: TGTGCCAGCAGCAAAGATTACGGGAAAGAGACCCAGTACTTC. Encoded protein: CASSKDYGKETQYF.

The rearrangement links TRBV6-4 to TRBJ2-1; TRBD2 agrees at 8 bases. The V gene end was trimmed by 6 bases and the J gene end by 7 bases; junction bases not matched to a gene: 8. Germline V lookup: CDR1 MRHNA, CDR2 SNTAGT. The CDR3 covers 14 residues. DNA for the CDR3: TGTGCCAGCAGCACTAGCGGATGGGGGAATGAGCAGTTCTTC. Translated, it gives CASSTSGWGNEQFF.

This clone has only a few counts. This sequence joins TRBV28 and TRBJ1-1; the match to TRBD1 covers 7 bases. The V segment lost 4 bases and the J segment 3 bases; nucleotides outside the gene matches: 8. This CDR3 contains 15 residues. In germline, CDR1 is MDHEN, CDR2 SYDVKM. The CDR3 spells CASSSPQGYDTEAFF. The CDR3, as DNA: TGTGCCAGCAGTTCCCCACAGGGGTACGACACTGAAGCTTTCTTT. The complete variable domain, with remaining parts taken from reference TRBV28 and TRBJ1-1, reads DVKVTQSSRYLVKRTGEKVFLECVQDMDHENMFWYRQDPGLGLRLIYFSYDVKMKEKGDIPEGYSVSREKKERFSLILESASTNQTSMYLCASSSPQGYDTEAFFGQGTRLTVV.

The chain has TRBV5-8 and TRBJ1-6; D is undetermined. This CDR3 comprises 14 residues. Trimming took off 2 bases at V and 4 bases at J, with 7 bases between the two ends. The germline V gene has CDR1 SGHTS and CDR2 YDEGEE. This CDR3 reads CASSLSHYNSPLHF. CDR3 nucleotides: TGTGCCAGCAGCTTATCACATTATAATTCACCCCTCCACTTT.

The rearrangement uses TRBV7-3 and TRBJ2-3; D is possibly TRBD1 (6 bases). Germline assignment: CDR1 SGHTA and CDR2 FQGTGA. V gave up 2 bases and J gave up 3 bases, with 18 bases separating them. CDR3 length: 17 residues. CDR3 amino acids: CASSLPPGEGVTDTQYF. As DNA, the CDR3 is TGTGCCAGCAGCTTACCACCAGGGGAAGGGGTTACAGATACGCAGTATTTT.

V is TRBV28 and J is TRBJ2-5; weak D call: TRBD2 (5 bases). The CDR3 contains 13 residues. Germline CDR1 reads MDHEN; CDR2 reads SYDVKM. The ends were cut back, 7 bases at V and 5 bases at J, with 14 bases in the middle. CDR3 region: CASIKTSTETQYF. CDR3 sequence (DNA): TGTGCCAGCATCAAAACTAGTACGGAGACCCAGTACTTC.

In nucleotides, the CDR3 is TGTGCCAGCAGTCGTACAGGGGGCCTGGAGACAGATACGCAGTATTTT. It encodes CASSRTGGLETDTQYF. This chain joins TRBV7-9 and TRBJ2-3, with 9 bases fitting TRBD1. V lost 6 bases, J lost 3 bases, and 10 bases stayed unmatched. CDR3 length: 16 amino acids. Per germline, CDR1 SEHNR and CDR2 FQNEAQ (reference sequence).

This rearrangement joins TRBV28 to TRBJ2-7, with a possible D match to TRBD1 (5 bases). This CDR3 is built from 14 residues. V shed 6 bases and J shed 2 bases, with 14 bases lying between them. Germline CDR1 is MDHEN and CDR2 is SYDVKM. The DNA for the CDR3 is TGTGCCAGCAGATCGCAGGGTTCCCCCTACGAGCAGTACTTC. Protein sequence: CASRSQGSPYEQYF.

The chain couples TRBV19 to TRBJ2-2, with TRBD2 matching over 7 bases. The CDR3 contains 17 residues. Trimming removed 6 bases from V and 6 bases from J; junction bases left unmatched: 16. From germline, CDR1 is LNHDA and CDR2 SQIVND (reference sequence). In DNA form, the CDR3 reads TGTGCCAGTAGCACTCCCCTTCGGACTAGGCGGGCCGGGGAGCTGTTTTTT. Its protein product is CASSTPLRTRRAGELFF.

For this clone: Possible read error: a much larger clone is one base away. The V and J genes are TRBV5-4 and TRBJ2-7, with D uncertain. In germline, CDR1 is SGHNT, CDR2 YYREEE (reference sequence). Trimming stripped 3 bases from V and 2 bases from J, with 3 bases between. The CDR3 consists of 11 residues. CDR3 nucleotides: TGTGCCAGCAGCTCAACCTACGAGCAGTACTTC. Its protein product is CASSSTYEQYF.

About this clone: Other DNA sequences from this sample encode an identical CDR3 as well. This sequence joins TRBV19 and TRBJ1-5; D gene unclear. Germline CDR1 reads LNHDA; CDR2 reads SQIVND (reference sequence). The length of the CDR3 is 15 residues. V lost 3 bases to trimming and J lost 2 bases, with 11 bases between them. The CDR3 nucleotides read TGTGCCAGTAGTATTCGGGGAGGTGGCAATCAGCCCCAGCATTTT. It yields the protein CASSIRGGGNQPQHF.

This clone showed up just a few times. The chain carries TRBV7-2 and TRBJ1-1; perhaps TRBD1 as D (5 bases). V lost 1 base to trimming and J lost 6 bases, with 9 bases between them. The CDR3 length is 13 residues. Germline-derived CDR1 and CDR2 are SGHTA and FQGNSA. This CDR3 reads CASSLDRLAEAFF. CDR3 coding DNA: TGTGCCAGCAGCTTAGACAGGTTGGCTGAAGCTTTCTTT.

The chain employs TRBV6-5 and TRBJ1-6; TRBD1 aligns across 7 bases. This CDR3 has 14 residues. The trim removed 2 bases at V and 10 bases at J, leaving 5 bases unmatched. Germline-derived CDR1 and CDR2 are MNHEY and SVGAGI. CDR3 DNA: TGTGCCAGCAGTTACAGGCAGGGGGGCTCACCCCTCCACTTT. Protein: CASSYRQGGSPLHF.

A single count supports this clone. V and J are TRBV5-1 and TRBJ2-1; 10 bases are a match to TRBD2. Unmatched junction bases numbered 7, after V lost 4 bases and J lost 9 bases. CDR1 SGHRS and CDR2 YFSETQ come from the germline V gene. CDR3 size: 14 residues. The CDR3 loop is CASSRSGGAVEQFF. DNA for the CDR3: TGCGCCAGCAGCCGAAGCGGGGGGGCGGTTGAGCAGTTCTTC.

The rearrangement links TRBV4-1 to TRBJ1-4, with unresolved D. The CDR3 contains 17 residues. Germline CDR1 is MGHRA and CDR2 is YSYEKL. The V end was cut by 0 bases, the J end by 2 bases, with 13 bases between. In DNA form, the CDR3 reads TGCGCCAGCAGCCAAGATTCGGCAGTCAGGACTAATGAAAAACTGTTTTTT. Translated, it gives CASSQDSAVRTNEKLFF.